These 17 T cell receptor beta chains originate from one sample sequenced in a study of blood T cell repertoires in COVID-19. Assay used: immunoSEQ multiplex PCR; TCRdb lists only in-frame clones, some missing. The data contain about 250,000 clones, 85% to 90% of them seen just once; the ten biggest clones take up more than 1.5%. The sequencing input was PBMCs or T cells enriched from blood (not recorded which). The receptors shown here come from a man between 35 and 55 years old who had recovered from COVID-19.

This clone has a single count. The chain has TRBV27 and TRBJ2-3; D call uncertain. There are 12 residues in the CDR3. The ends were cut back, 8 bases at V and 2 bases at J, with 8 bases in the middle. The V gene's germline CDR1 is MNHEY and CDR2 SMNVEV (reference sequence). The CDR3 DNA follows: TGTGCCAGCCCTTCCCCCACAGATACGCAGTATTTT. As protein: CASPSPTDTQYF.

The chain combines TRBV28 with TRBJ2-3, with D perhaps TRBD2 (6 bases). Trimming stripped 1 base from V and 5 bases from J, with 13 bases between. The CDR3 has 15 amino acids. Per the germline V gene, CDR1 is MDHEN and CDR2 is SYDVKM. The CDR3 DNA follows: TGTGCCAGCAGTTTATTCACTAGCATGATAGATACGCAGTATTTT. This gives the protein CASSLFTSMIDTQYF.

This rearrangement joins TRBV7-2 to TRBJ1-5; no clear D. The CDR3 sequence is 14 residues long. The germline V and J ends were trimmed by 2 bases and 0 bases, with 5 bases remaining between them. Per germline, CDR1 SGHTA and CDR2 FQGNSA. The CDR3 DNA sequence: TGTGCCAGCAGCTTACCGGGTAGCAATCAGCCCCAGCATTTT. This codes for CASSLPGSNQPQHF.

J is TRBJ2-5 and V is TRBV7-9; 8 nucleotides match TRBD2. The V gene end was trimmed by 5 bases and the J gene end by 1 base; junction bases not matched to a gene: 9. The CDR3 is 16 amino acids. Looked up from germline, CDR1 is SEHNR and CDR2 is FQNEAQ (reference sequence). CDR3 loop: CASSPPPTSGQETQYF. CDR3 nucleotide sequence: TGTGCCAGCAGCCCACCCCCTACTAGCGGCCAAGAGACCCAGTACTTC.

The chain carries TRBV27 and TRBJ1-6; possible D gene TRBD1, 5 bases. Germline loops: CDR1 MNHEY, CDR2 SMNVEV (reference sequence). There are 16 residues in the CDR3. Trimming removed 3 bases at V and 3 bases at J, with 12 bases between. CDR3 region: CASSLGGVGYNSPLHF. The CDR3 DNA reads as TGTGCCAGCAGTTTGGGAGGGGTAGGCTATAATTCACCCCTCCACTTT.

The rearrangement joins TRBV7-2 to TRBJ2-3, with 10 bases lining up with TRBD1. The CDR3 consists of 16 residues. V gave up 0 bases and J gave up 3 bases; unmatched junction bases: 3. CDR1 SGHTA and CDR2 FQGNSA come from the germline V gene. CDR3: CASSLAPGQGTDTQYF. CDR3 nucleotides: TGTGCCAGCAGCTTAGCTCCGGGACAGGGGACAGATACGCAGTATTTT.

The chain has TRBV5-1 and TRBJ1-3, with a tentative D call TRBD1 (5 bases). The germline gives CDR1 SGHRS, CDR2 YFSETQ. Trimming removed 5 bases at V and 0 bases at J, with 9 bases between. CDR3 size: 14 residues. In DNA form, the CDR3 reads TGCGCCAGCAGTGTCGGGGGCTCTGGAAACACCATATATTTT. This encodes CASSVGGSGNTIYF.

Here the CDR3 DNA reads TGTGCCAGCAGCTCCGCCGGGTTCAGCGGTACCGAGCAGTACTTC. It specifies CASSSAGFSGTEQYF. The rearrangement links TRBV7-2 to TRBJ2-7, with D maybe TRBD2 (5 bases). Per the germline V gene, CDR1 is SGHTA and CDR2 is FQGNSA. The CDR3 loop spans 15 amino acids. V was clipped by 4 bases and J by 6 bases, with 19 bases between them.

V usage is TRBV4-3 and J usage is TRBJ2-7; a possible D gene is TRBD1 (5 bases). The CDR3 is 14 residues long. CDR1 is LGHNA and CDR2 is YSLEER in the germline V gene. Trimming removed 1 base from V and 2 bases from J, with 9 bases in between. The CDR3 region is CASSQVTGPYEQYF. CDR3 bases: TGCGCCAGCAGCCAAGTAACAGGTCCCTACGAGCAGTACTTC.

The V and J genes are TRBV6-6 and TRBJ2-7; 9 positions match TRBD1. Germline lookup yields CDR1 MNHNY and CDR2 SVGAGI (reference sequence). Trimming took 0 bases from V and 5 from J; bases not matched to a gene: 5. The CDR3 is made up of 15 amino acids. Written as DNA, the CDR3 is TGTGCCAGCAGTTACTCGTCGGACAGGGGAAACGAGCAGTACTTC. Translation gives CASSYSSDRGNEQYF.

This clone was detected a few times. The chain's CDR3 is CASSPTGMNTEAFF. In DNA form, the CDR3 reads TGCGCCAGCAGCCCGACAGGAATGAACACTGAAGCTTTCTTT. The genes are TRBV5-1 and TRBJ1-1; tentatively, D is TRBD1 (6 bases). CDR1 is SGHRS and CDR2 is YFSETQ in the germline V gene. The CDR3 extends over 14 amino acids. Deletions cut 4 bases from V and 0 bases from J, with 10 bases between.

The chain employs TRBV5-4 and TRBJ2-3; 9 positions agree with TRBD2. Per germline, CDR1 SGHNT and CDR2 YYREEE (reference sequence). The CDR3 consists of 15 residues. V gave up 4 bases and J gave up 4 bases; unmatched junction bases: 7. The CDR3 is CASSREREVPDTQYF. The CDR3 nucleotides are TGTGCCAGCAGCAGAGAGCGGGAGGTACCAGATACGCAGTATTTT. Filled out from reference TRBV5-4 and TRBJ2-3, the complete variable domain reads ETGVTQSPTHLIKTRGQQVTLRCSSQSGHNTVSWYQQALGQGPQFIFQYYREEENGRGNFPPRFSGLQFPNYSSELNVNALELDDSALYLCASSREREVPDTQYFGPGTRLTVL.

The CDR3 DNA reads as TGTGCCAGTAGTGCCCAACTAGACTCCTACGAGCAGTACTTC. Translation gives CASSAQLDSYEQYF. The rearrangement links TRBV19 to TRBJ2-7, with D possibly matching TRBD2 (5 bases). V lost 5 bases and J 0 bases, leaving 11 bases between the germline ends. The CDR3 contains 14 residues. Germline values: CDR1 LNHDA, CDR2 SQIVND (reference sequence).

The chain recombines TRBV27 with TRBJ1-5; D is undetermined. V was shortened by 3 bases and J by 0 bases, with 9 bases between the two germline ends. The CDR3 extends over 15 amino acids. Germline V gene sequence: CDR1 MNHEY, CDR2 SMNVEV (reference sequence). CDR3 in DNA: TGTGCCAGCAGTTTGCGATGGGCTAGCAATCAGCCCCAGCATTTT. This codes for CASSLRWASNQPQHF.

This chain connects TRBV12-3 or TRBV12-4 to TRBJ2-1; D possibly corresponds to TRBD1 (6 bases). This CDR3 spans 12 amino acids. Trimming removed 8 bases from V and 8 bases from J, with 13 bases in between. CDR3 residues: CASQGRIHEQFF. CDR3 nucleotide sequence: TGTGCCAGCCAGGGGCGTATACATGAGCAGTTCTTC.

The genes are TRBV19 and TRBJ1-1; D is unresolved. With 9 bases removed from V and 0 bases from J, the gap between germline ends came to 20 bases. This CDR3 contains 16 residues. Per the germline V gene, CDR1 is LNHDA and CDR2 is SQIVND (reference sequence). The CDR3 spells CARRMGVPNMNTEAFF. CDR3 nucleotide sequence: TGTGCCAGGAGGATGGGAGTGCCCAATATGAACACTGAAGCTTTCTTT.

The V gene is TRBV6-5, the J gene TRBJ2-7, with D tentatively TRBD1 (6 bases). V was cut by 2 bases and J by 3 bases, with 14 bases left in between. CDR1 and CDR2 (germline): MNHEY, SVGAGI. CDR3 size: 15 residues. The CDR3 nucleotides read TGTGCCAGCAGTTACAGTGGAGAAGGGGGCTACGAGCAGTACTTC. It is translated as CASSYSGEGGYEQYF.